The 30 T cell receptor beta chains given below trace back to one sample, sequenced in a study of tumor-infiltrating lymphocytes in primary liver carcinoma. Germline DNA was extracted too, while blood RNA derived from unsorted whole blood. A primer matching the constant region was used to make TCR beta cDNA from approximately 0.45 ug of total RNA. Construction of TCR beta libraries relied on three successive nested multiplex PCR rounds employing slightly modified ARM-PCR. With TRBV1-TRBV30 forward primers and a C-beta reverse primer, the first two PCR rounds were run for about 10 cycles each. MiXCR, run by TCRdb on the multiplex PCR reads, gives a single entry per CDR3 protein. The data contain about 350,000 distinct CDR3 sequences, about 61% of them singletons. The sequenced material came from peripheral blood. All receptors come from a man between 40 and 49 years old with primary liver carcinoma and hepatitis B virus infection.

V is TRBV21-1 and J is TRBJ2-3; the table assigns TRBD1, which was not confirmed against the DNA. TRBV21-1 has pseudogene status. The CDR3 is 15 residues long. CDR3 sequence reads: CASSLGTAFLDTQYF. The CDR3 coding sequence is TGTGCCAGCAGCCTAGGGACAGCGTTCCTAGATACGCAGTATTTT.

Turning to this clonotype: A much larger clone differs from this one at a single base, so this may be a read error. The chain uses TRBV13 and TRBJ2-1, with 9 nucleotides matching TRBD2. The germline V gene encodes CDR1 PRHDT and CDR2 FYEKMQ (reference sequence). This CDR3 is built from 13 residues. CDR3 DNA: TGTGCCAGCAGCTGGACTAGCGAAGGTGAGCAGTTATTC. The encoded protein is CASSWTSEGEQLF.

This clonotype was seen a few times. V and J are TRBV10-1 and TRBJ1-1; D gene uncertain. Looked up from germline, CDR1 is WNHNN and CDR2 is SYGVQD (reference sequence). This CDR3 is built from 12 residues. The ends were cut back, 3 bases at V and 3 bases at J, with 5 bases in the middle. The CDR3 bases are TGCGCCAGCAGTGACTCGGACACTGAAGCTTTCTTT. It is translated as CASSDSDTEAFF.

This clonotype was picked up a small number of times. The chain is built from TRBV6-1 and TRBJ2-7; unclear D gene. The germline V gene has CDR1 MNHNS and CDR2 SASEGT. The V and J ends lost 5 bases and 0 bases respectively, with 14 bases between them. The CDR3 runs 15 residues. The CDR3 loop reads CASSFSLSGSYEQYF. As DNA, the CDR3 is TGTGCCAGCAGTTTCTCCCTTTCAGGCTCCTACGAGCAGTACTTC.

In this sample, this clonotype turned up once. Germline and junction disagree at one end, which may indicate a read error. J is TRBJ2-1 and V is TRBV10-3; 8 bases are shared with TRBD1. CDR3 length: 16 amino acids. Germline CDR1 reads ENHRY; CDR2 reads SYGVKD. CDR3 sequence reads: CAISGDRRSYYNEQLF. In DNA, the CDR3 is TGTGCCATCAGTGGGGACAGGAGGAGCTACTACAATGAGCAGCTCTTC.

A note on this clonotype: This sequence may be a read error, since a much larger clone differs from it by one base. This chain links TRBV29-1 with TRBJ1-1; 10 nucleotides match TRBD1. This CDR3 is 13 amino acids long. The V segment lost 8 bases and the J segment 4 bases; nucleotides outside the gene matches: 7. Germline V CDR1 and CDR2: SQVTM, ANQGSEA. The CDR3: CSTERTGGTEAFF. CDR3 bases: TGCAGCACCGAAAGGACAGGGGGCACTGAAGCTTTCTTT.

This clonotype has more than one count but fewer than ten. The chain couples TRBV5-1 to TRBJ2-1, with D tentatively TRBD1 or TRBD2 (5 bases each). The length of the CDR3 is 15 residues. Germline CDR1 reads SGHRS; CDR2 reads YFSETQ. Trimming took 4 bases from V and 9 from J, leaving 20 bases between them. The CDR3 region has the DNA TGCGCCAGCAGCCCACGGGACGGAAGGCAGGGTGAGCAGTTCTTC. Translating it yields CASSPRDGRQGEQFF.

Regarding this clonotype: This clone may be a read error of a much larger clone one base away. V is TRBV4-2 and J is TRBJ2-3, with 11 bases fitting TRBD2. The V gene's germline CDR1 is LGHNA and CDR2 YNFKEQ. J was trimmed by 7 bases and V by 0 bases; bases with no gene match: 12. This CDR3 spans 18 amino acids. CDR3 sequence: CASSQENLAGGRTNTQYF. The CDR3 bases are TGTGCCAGCAGCCAAGAAAATCTAGCGGGAGGCCGGACAAATACGCAGTATTTT.

The chain employs TRBV5-4 and TRBJ2-4, with D maybe TRBD1 (6 bases). Germline CDR1 SGHNT, CDR2 YYREEE (reference sequence). Trimming cost V 4 bases and J 5 bases, with 10 bases left between them. This CDR3 is built from 13 residues. The CDR3 reads CASSLGQQNIQYF. CDR3 bases: TGTGCCAGCAGCCTCGGACAGCAAAACATTCAGTACTTC.

The chain uses TRBV11-2 and TRBJ2-3; the D is unclear. The CDR3 is 15 amino acids. Looked up from germline, CDR1 is SGHAT and CDR2 is FQNNGV. Deletions cut 4 bases from V and 1 base from J, with 12 bases between. CDR3 residues: CASSSSRHRTDTQYF. CDR3 DNA sequence: TGTGCCAGCAGCTCATCAAGGCACCGCACAGATACGCAGTATTTT.

As concerns this clonotype: At one end the junction does not follow the germline gene, possibly because of a read error. This rearrangement joins TRBV11-2 to TRBJ1-2; D remains ambiguous. Germline loops: CDR1 SGHAT, CDR2 FQNNGV. This CDR3 is 14 amino acids long. The CDR3 DNA follows: TGTGCCAGCAGCTTAGGGCGAGGGAACTATGGCTTCACCTTC. Encoded protein: CASSLGRGNYGFTF.

With respect to this clonotype: Since no conserved phenylalanine or tryptophan closes the CDR3, a read error is the likely cause. The gene calls are TRBV4-3 and TRBJ1-1; D is uncertain. Trimming took off 0 bases at V and 8 bases at J, with 10 bases between the two ends. There are 13 residues in the CDR3. Germline CDR1 is LGHNA and CDR2 is YSLEER. The CDR3 loop is CASSQDTMSEAFL. As DNA, the CDR3 is TGCGCCAGCAGCCAAGATACCATGTCCGAAGCTTTCCTT.

Regarding this clonotype: A much larger clone lies a single base off, so this may be a read error. The CDR3 is CASSYGGCFNEQYF. For the CDR3, the DNA is TGTGCCAGCAGTTACGGAGGGTGTTTCAACGAGCAGTACTTC. The chain joins TRBV6-5 to TRBJ2-7, with D possibly being TRBD2 (6 bases). From germline, CDR1 is MNHEY and CDR2 SVGAGI. V dropped 2 bases and J dropped 5 bases, with 13 bases sitting between them. The CDR3 extends over 14 amino acids.

V usage is TRBV11-2 and J usage is TRBJ2-1, with D maybe TRBD2 (6 bases). Between the trimmed V and J ends, which lost 5 bases and 0 bases, there was a span of 14 bases. The germline V gene encodes CDR1 SGHAT and CDR2 FQNNGV. The length of the CDR3 is 16 residues. In DNA, the CDR3 is TGTGCCAGCAGCACCATAGCGGAAGCCTCCTACAATGAGCAGTTCTTC. Its translation: CASSTIAEASYNEQFF.

The chain links TRBV11-1 to TRBJ1-2; D is ambiguous. The V end lost 2 bases, the J end lost 8 bases, and 9 bases lay between the germline ends. The germline V gene has CDR1 SGHAT and CDR2 FQDESV (reference sequence). The CDR3 totals 12 residues. CDR3 in DNA: TGTGCCAGCAGCTTACTAGGAAACGGCTACACCTTC. This encodes CASSLLGNGYTF.

The V and J genes are TRBV28 and TRBJ2-3; possibly TRBD1 for D (6 bases). Germline values: CDR1 MDHEN, CDR2 SYDVKM. Trimming pared 6 bases from V and 0 bases from J, leaving 10 bases between. CDR3 length equals 14 residues. The CDR3 protein is CASSRGLSTDTQYF. The CDR3, as DNA: TGTGCCAGCAGCAGGGGCCTTAGCACAGATACGCAGTATTTT.

The V call is TRBV11-2, the J call TRBJ2-5; a possible D gene is TRBD1 (5 bases). The CDR3 has 15 residues. CDR1 SGHAT and CDR2 FQNNGV come from the germline V gene. V was clipped by 5 bases and J by 4 bases, with 17 bases between them. The CDR3 is CASSLPGAFGETQYF. The CDR3 DNA reads TGTGCCAGCAGCCTACCTGGGGCGTTCGGAGAGACCCAGTACTTC.

The chain carries TRBV28 and TRBJ2-4; D is unresolved. There are 11 residues in the CDR3. Trimming stripped 3 bases from V and 8 bases from J, with 5 bases between. Looked up from germline, CDR1 is MDHEN and CDR2 is SYDVKM. The chain's CDR3 is CASSFLDIQYF. CDR3 nucleotide sequence: TGTGCCAGCAGTTTTCTGGACATTCAGTACTTC.

The chain uses TRBV24-1 and TRBJ1-1, with 7 bases lining up with TRBD1. The V gene's germline CDR1 is KGHDR and CDR2 SFDVKD. The CDR3 spans 13 residues. V dropped 4 bases and J dropped 6; count of bases not matched to a gene: 4. This chain's CDR3 is CATSELRGAEAFF. Written as DNA, the CDR3 is TGTGCCACCAGTGAGCTCAGGGGGGCTGAAGCTTTCTTT.

A word on this clonotype: A much larger clone is a single base away; this may be a read error. V gene TRBV12-3 or TRBV12-4 combines with J gene TRBJ1-6, with D perhaps matching TRBD1 (6 bases). The CDR3 contains 14 residues. CDR3 nucleotide sequence: TGTGTCAGCAGCCTGGGGACATCTGGTAGGACCCTCCACTTT. This codes for CVSSLGTSGRTLHF.

The sample holds many counts of this clonotype. The chain couples TRBV10-3 to TRBJ1-2; a possible D gene is TRBD1 (6 bases). This CDR3 has 15 amino acids. CDR1 and CDR2 (germline): ENHRY, SYGVKD. V was clipped by 0 bases and J by 3 bases, with 11 bases between them. The CDR3: CAISESGDMYYGYTF. The CDR3 region has the DNA TGTGCCATCAGTGAGTCGGGGGACATGTACTATGGCTACACCTTC.

Worth noting for this clonotype: It may be a read error: a sequence one base away is much more abundant. The chain links TRBV12-3 or TRBV12-4 to TRBJ2-2, with TRBD2 matching 13 bases. The CDR3 covers 15 residues. With 8 bases clipped from V and 6 bases from J, the junction kept 6 bases outside the gene matches. The CDR3 sequence: CASLVGLAGAGELFF. In nucleotides, the CDR3 is TGTGCCAGCTTGGTAGGACTAGCGGGGGCCGGGGAGCTGTTTTTT.

Regarding this clonotype: Because the CDR3 is missing its conserved closing phenylalanine or tryptophan, this is likely a read error. The genes are TRBV5-5 and TRBJ1-1; D is ambiguous. V was shortened by 0 bases and J by 3 bases, with 9 bases between the two germline ends. This CDR3 contains 14 residues. The germline CDR1 and CDR2 sequences are SGHKS and YYEKEE (reference sequence). The CDR3 loop reads CASSLVRYDTEAFL. The CDR3 DNA reads as TGTGCCAGCAGCTTGGTCAGGTACGACACTGAAGCTTTCCTT.

Note on this clonotype: A much more abundant neighbour one base away suggests this may be a read error. This sequence joins TRBV12-3 or TRBV12-4 and TRBJ2-5; tentatively, D is TRBD1 (5 bases). There are 14 residues in the CDR3. For the CDR3, the DNA is TGTGCCTGCAGCTTCGACCCAGGGCCAGAGACCCAGTACTTC. Translated, it gives CACSFDPGPETQYF.

This clonotype was seen once. A read error may explain this, as a much larger clone is one base away. V gene TRBV10-2 combines with J gene TRBJ2-5; 9 bases agree with TRBD2. The germline CDR1 and CDR2 sequences are WSHSY and SAAADI. The CDR3 totals 16 residues. CDR3 region: CACSHYGSGRSETQYF. The CDR3 DNA reads as TGCGCCTGCAGCCATTACGGTAGCGGGAGATCGGAGACCCAGTACTTC.

This clonotype qualifies as medium-sized. The chain employs TRBV11-2 and TRBJ2-1, with TRBD1 as a possible D gene (6 bases). The CDR3 consists of 15 residues. Germline-derived CDR1 and CDR2 are SGHAT and FQNNGV. V lost 5 bases and J lost 5, with 16 bases in between. CDR3 coding DNA: TGTGCCAGCAGCCTGCAGGGGCTAGGAAACAATGAGCAGTTCTTC. Translating it yields CASSLQGLGNNEQFF. Based on the CDR3 plus reference TRBV11-2 and TRBJ2-1, the full variable domain is EAGVAQSPRYKIIEKRQSVAFWCNPISGHATLYWYQQILGQGPKLLIQFQNNGVVDDSQLPKDRFSAERLKGVDSTLKIQPAKLEDSAVYLCASSLQGLGNNEQFFGPGTRLTVL.

As to this clonotype: A much more abundant neighbour one base away suggests this may be a read error. The chain links TRBV29-1 to TRBJ1-2, with D tentatively TRBD1 (5 bases). Between the trimmed V and J ends, which lost 2 bases and 4 bases, there was a span of 17 bases. Per the germline V gene, CDR1 is SQVTM and CDR2 is ANQGSEA. This CDR3 has 15 amino acids. CDR3 DNA: TGCAGCGTTGAACAACCCCGGGGCTCTCTCTATGGCTACACCTTC. It codes for CSVEQPRGSLYGYTF.

Comment on this clonotype: At one boundary the junction diverges from the germline segment, which might be a read error. The rearrangement uses TRBV11-2 and TRBJ2-2; maybe TRBD2 (5 bases). This CDR3 region has 15 residues. The germline CDR1 and CDR2 sequences are SGHAT and FQNNGV. In DNA, the CDR3 is TGTGTCAGCAGCTTAGAACCCGGGAACACCGGGGAGCTATTTTTT. It specifies CVSSLEPGNTGELFF.

For this clonotype: A read error may produce the germline difference seen at one junction end. V usage is TRBV4-1 and J usage is TRBJ2-2, with D perhaps TRBD1 (6 bases). This CDR3 comprises 16 residues. Germline-derived CDR1 and CDR2 are MGHRA and YSYEKL. In DNA, the CDR3 is TGCGCCAGCAACGATCTGGACAGCGGATTAACCGGGGAGCTGTTATTT. This translates into CASNDLDSGLTGELLF.

In this sample, this clonotype turned up a few times. This rearrangement joins TRBV7-8 to TRBJ2-7; perhaps TRBD2 as D (6 bases). Germline assignment: CDR1 SGHVS and CDR2 FQNEAQ. There are 13 residues in the CDR3. The V and J ends lost 6 bases and 6 bases respectively, with 15 bases between them. DNA for the CDR3: TGTGCCAGCAGTAACGCTTTGGGAGGCGAGCAGTACTTC. This codes for CASSNALGGEQYF.